The sample holds a few counts of the clone carrying this T cell receptor (beta chain). The data belong to a study of human T cells and chemical hapten exposure. For the study at large: Per-sample variation in TCR yield stemmed mainly from small pooled library volume differences.

Time point meaning: pre-sensitization, week 0. The treatment: therapeutic diphenylcyclopropenone sensitization with weekly scalp DPC. The V gene end was trimmed by 3 bases and the J gene end by 1 base; junction bases not matched to a gene: 3. This CDR3 has 14 residues. From germline, CDR1 is DFQATT and CDR2 SNEGSKA (reference sequence). Single cDNA molecules in the library carried unique molecular identifiers attached during preparation. TCRdb passed the RACE reads through MiXCR, listing each CDR3 protein once. This repertoire shows roughly 380,000 distinct CDR3 sequences, roughly 5% found once; its top ten account for 2.5% to 3%.

The V call is TRBV20-1, the J call TRBJ2-7, with 10 bases aligning to TRBD2. This receptor was identified in a woman aged 45-60 years with alopecia areata. Some clones in this sample may be carry-over from other donors' samples. The sequenced sample was whole blood, obtained in connection with sensitization to the hapten diphenylcyclopropenone (DPC). CDR3 in amino acids: CSASSLAGSYEQYF. CDR3 DNA sequence: TGCAGTGCTAGTTCACTAGCGGGGTCCTACGAGCAGTACTTC.